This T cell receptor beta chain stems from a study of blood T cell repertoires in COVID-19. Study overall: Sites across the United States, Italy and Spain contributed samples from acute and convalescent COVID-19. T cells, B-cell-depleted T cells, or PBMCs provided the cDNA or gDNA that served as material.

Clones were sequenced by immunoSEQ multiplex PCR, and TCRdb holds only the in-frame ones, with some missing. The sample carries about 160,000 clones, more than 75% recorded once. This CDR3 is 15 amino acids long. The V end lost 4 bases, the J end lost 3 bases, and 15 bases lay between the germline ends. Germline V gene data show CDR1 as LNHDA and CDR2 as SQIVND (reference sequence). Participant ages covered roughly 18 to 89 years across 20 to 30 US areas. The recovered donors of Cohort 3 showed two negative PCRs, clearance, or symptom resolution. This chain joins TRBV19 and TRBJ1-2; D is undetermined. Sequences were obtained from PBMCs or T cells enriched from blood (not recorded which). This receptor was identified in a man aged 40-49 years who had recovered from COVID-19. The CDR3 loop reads CASSKSDTRDYGYTF. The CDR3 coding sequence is TGTGCCAGTAGTAAATCCGACACACGAGACTATGGCTACACCTTC.